What follows are 26 T cell receptor beta chains derived from one specimen sequenced in a study of blood T cell repertoires in COVID-19. Here immunoSEQ multiplex PCR was the method, and the copy in TCRdb shows in-frame clones only, minus some. Here the sample spans more than 250,000 clones, about four fifths being singletons. The sample was PBMCs or T cells enriched from blood (not recorded which). These receptors were taken from a man aged 35 to 55 who had been exposed to COVID-19.

This chain connects TRBV7-9 to TRBJ1-1; D uncertain. Between the trimmed V and J ends, which lost 6 bases and 4 bases, there was a span of 6 bases. This CDR3 is 11 amino acids long. Germline V CDR1 and CDR2: SEHNR, FQNEAQ (reference sequence). This CDR3 reads CASSLGTEAFF. In nucleotides, the CDR3 is TGTGCCAGCAGTCTAGGCACTGAAGCTTTCTTT.

V gene TRBV11-3 combines with J gene TRBJ1-4; 7 positions match TRBD1. The CDR3 is 16 amino acids. Germline lookup yields CDR1 SGHNT and CDR2 YENEEA. With V trimmed by 7 bases and J by 11 bases, 19 bases remained unmatched. CDR3 coding DNA: TGTGCCAGCAAGGACCGGGACAGAGTTTTAATTTTGAAACTGTTTTTT. Amino acids: CASKDRDRVLILKLFF.

This sequence joins TRBV21-1 and TRBJ2-3; TRBD2, the table's D call, was not compared with the DNA. TRBV21-1 is flagged as a pseudogene. The CDR3 totals 13 residues. CDR3 sequence reads: CASSERVGDTQYF. The CDR3 DNA reads as TGTGCCAGCAGCGAACGGGTCGGGGATACGCAGTATTTT.

V gene TRBV29-1 combines with J gene TRBJ1-1, with D unclear. Germline-derived CDR1 and CDR2 are SQVTM and ANQGSEA. The CDR3 has 12 amino acids. V was shortened by 4 bases and J by 2 bases, with 8 bases between the two germline ends. CDR3 sequence (DNA): TGCAGCGTTGTTGGAGTTAACACTGAAGCTTTCTTT. Residues: CSVVGVNTEAFF.

This clone was recorded at least ten times. This chain uses TRBV29-1 with TRBJ2-1, with D tentatively TRBD2 (6 bases). V lost 1 base, J lost 9 bases, and 16 bases lay in between. The CDR3 contains 14 residues. Germline-derived CDR1 and CDR2 are SQVTM and ANQGSEA. CDR3 sequence (DNA): TGCAGCGTTGAAGGTACCCTCCGGGGGAGTGAGCAGTTCTTC. Amino acid sequence: CSVEGTLRGSEQFF.

This chain joins TRBV29-1 and TRBJ1-5; no reliable D call. V was clipped by 3 bases and J by 5 bases, with 11 bases between them. This CDR3 region has 13 residues. Germline V gives CDR1 SQVTM, CDR2 ANQGSEA. The CDR3 DNA reads as TGCAGCGTTGAGACGACAAAAGATCAGCCCCAGCATTTT. It is translated as CSVETTKDQPQHF.

The chain employs TRBV2 and TRBJ2-7; TRBD2 might be the D (6 bases). Per germline, CDR1 SNHLY and CDR2 FYNNEI. Trimming left V 3 bases short and J 4 bases short, with 7 bases between. The CDR3 is made up of 12 amino acids. The CDR3 reads CASSDGGYEQYF. Here the CDR3 DNA reads TGTGCCAGCAGTGATGGGGGGTACGAGCAGTACTTC.

V and J are TRBV5-4 and TRBJ1-1, with 10 positions matching TRBD1. The CDR3 sequence is 15 residues long. Trimming took 4 bases from V and 1 from J; bases not matched to a gene: 4. Germline V CDR1 and CDR2: SGHNT, YYREEE (reference sequence). The CDR3 DNA follows: TGTGCCAGCAGCCTCAGACAGGGGGCGAACACTGAAGCTTTCTTT. Amino acid sequence: CASSLRQGANTEAFF. The full variable domain, completed using reference TRBV5-4 and TRBJ1-1, is ETGVTQSPTHLIKTRGQQVTLRCSSQSGHNTVSWYQQALGQGPQFIFQYYREEENGRGNFPPRFSGLQFPNYSSELNVNALELDDSALYLCASSLRQGANTEAFFGQGTRLTVV.

The chain uses TRBV4-1 and TRBJ2-7; TRBD2 is a possible D gene (5 bases). The germline V and J ends were trimmed by 1 base and 3 bases, with 10 bases remaining between them. This CDR3 has 14 residues. Germline V lookup: CDR1 MGHRA, CDR2 YSYEKL. The CDR3: CASSQGERSYEQYF. The CDR3 DNA reads TGCGCCAGCAGCCAAGGGGAGAGGAGCTACGAGCAGTACTTC.

This rearrangement joins TRBV4-1 to TRBJ1-3, with D uncertain. The CDR3 extends over 15 amino acids. Trimming removed 1 base at V and 7 bases at J, with 14 bases between. Germline-derived CDR1 and CDR2 are MGHRA and YSYEKL. The chain's CDR3 is CASSQGTLSGNTIYF. CDR3 sequence (DNA): TGCGCCAGCAGCCAAGGCACCCTCTCCGGGAACACCATATATTTT.

Points on this clone: One end of the junction does not line up with germline, which may come from a read error. The rearrangement links TRBV11-2 to TRBJ1-5; no clear D gene. Germline assignment: CDR1 SGHAT and CDR2 FQNNGV. This CDR3 is 14 amino acids long. As DNA, the CDR3 is TGTGCCAGCAGCCTAGATCGGTATCGTCAGCCCCAGCATTTT. Protein sequence: CASSLDRYRQPQHF.

In its sample, this clone was seen once. V usage is TRBV13 and J usage is TRBJ1-1, with TRBD1 matching over 9 bases. Germline V gene data show CDR1 as PRHDT and CDR2 as FYEKMQ (reference sequence). V shed 2 bases, J shed 4 bases, and the junction held 5 bases outside the gene matches. The CDR3 spans 15 residues. The DNA for the CDR3 is TGTGCCAGCAGCTTATTAGGGACAGGGACCACTGAAGCTTTCTTT. Translating it yields CASSLLGTGTTEAFF.

The chain links TRBV19 to TRBJ2-2, with 7 positions matching TRBD1. The V and J ends lost 4 bases and 3 bases, in that order; junction bases with no gene match: 17. The CDR3 has 19 residues. Germline-derived CDR1 and CDR2 are LNHDA and SQIVND (reference sequence). CDR3 sequence (DNA): TGTGCCAGTAGTAAGGGAAGTCGCGCGACAGGGTATTACACCGGGGAGCTGTTTTTT. It specifies CASSKGSRATGYYTGELFF. Supplemented by reference TRBV19 and TRBJ2-2, the full variable domain reads DGGITQSPKYLFRKEGQNVTLSCEQNLNHDAMYWYRQDPGQGLRLIYYSQIVNDFQKGDIAEGYSVSREKKESFPLTVTSAQKNPTAFYLCASSKGSRATGYYTGELFFGEGSRLTVL.

The V and J genes are TRBV6-5 and TRBJ2-7; TRBD1 aligns across 10 bases. Trimming took 6 bases from V and 6 from J; bases not matched to a gene: 2. The germline V gene encodes CDR1 MNHEY and CDR2 SVGAGI. The CDR3 has 12 amino acids. CDR3 nucleotides: TGTGCCAGCAGGACAGGGGGCTCCGAGCAGTACTTC. It codes for CASRTGGSEQYF.

This clone was seen a single time. This chain links TRBV3-1 (or the pseudogene TRBV3-2) with TRBJ2-1; 11 positions match TRBD2. Germline CDR1 reads LGHDT; CDR2 reads YNNKEL (reference sequence). Germline trimming cut 3 bases from V and 7 bases from J; bases unmatched to any gene: 8. This CDR3 spans 16 amino acids. CDR3 DNA: TGTGCCAGCAGCCATTTAGCGGGAGGGAGGGGGAATGAGCAGTTCTTC. Amino acids: CASSHLAGGRGNEQFF.

This clone was observed once. The chain combines TRBV6-1 with TRBJ2-1; 8 bases align to TRBD2. The CDR3 spans 14 residues. Unmatched junction bases numbered 9, after V lost 4 bases and J lost 10 bases. Per the germline V gene, CDR1 is MNHNS and CDR2 is SASEGT. CDR3 bases: TGTGCCAGCAGTGGAGCGGGAGTAGGAGAGGAGCAGTTCTTC. Amino acid sequence: CASSGAGVGEEQFF.

V is TRBV4-1 and J is TRBJ1-1, with D perhaps TRBD1 (6 bases). CDR3 length: 14 residues. CDR1 and CDR2 from the germline V gene are MGHRA and YSYEKL. The V and J ends lost 3 bases and 5 bases respectively, with 13 bases between them. CDR3 region: CASSHGTGPTEAFF. The CDR3 nucleotides are TGCGCCAGCAGCCACGGAACAGGGCCGACTGAAGCTTTCTTT.

This chain uses TRBV6-1 with TRBJ2-7, with 7 positions matching TRBD2. Trimming cost V 2 bases and J 3 bases; bases outside gene matches: 7. Germline V lookup: CDR1 MNHNS, CDR2 SASEGT. The CDR3 runs to 15 residues. The CDR3: CASSESLATVYEQYF. CDR3 coding DNA: TGTGCCAGCAGTGAATCACTAGCGACCGTCTACGAGCAGTACTTC.

This clone showed up many times. This same CDR3 is encoded by further DNA sequences in the sample. The rearrangement links TRBV29-1 to TRBJ2-2, with 10 bases fitting TRBD2. Germline CDR1 and CDR2: SQVTM and ANQGSEA. Trimming took 7 bases from V and 2 from J; bases not matched to a gene: 4. The CDR3 loop spans 14 amino acids. This CDR3 is CSARTSGNTGELFF. The CDR3 bases are TGCAGCGCCCGGACTAGCGGAAACACCGGGGAGCTGTTTTTT.

This chain connects TRBV5-4 to TRBJ2-7; 10 bases agree with TRBD1. V was pared by 4 bases and J by 4 bases, with 5 bases of the junction left unmatched. CDR3 length: 14 residues. From germline, CDR1 is SGHNT and CDR2 YYREEE (reference sequence). CDR3 in amino acids: CASSRDRGRYEQYF. The CDR3, as DNA: TGTGCCAGCAGCCGGGACAGGGGACGATACGAGCAGTACTTC.

V and J are TRBV28 and TRBJ2-5, with D unresolved. The CDR3 is 14 residues long. Germline values: CDR1 MDHEN, CDR2 SYDVKM. V lost 4 bases and J lost 1, with 10 bases in between. CDR3 coding DNA: TGTGCCAGCAGTTCAGACGGGTCCCAAGAGACCCAGTACTTC. Translation: CASSSDGSQETQYF.

This clone was recorded only once. The gene calls are TRBV27 and TRBJ1-1; 7 bases agree with TRBD1. CDR1 MNHEY and CDR2 SMNVEV come from the germline V gene (reference sequence). J lost 5 bases, V lost 6 bases, and 9 bases had no gene match. This CDR3 is 14 amino acids long. The CDR3: CASRPGTATTEAFF. CDR3 nucleotides: TGTGCCAGCAGGCCTGGGACAGCCACGACTGAAGCTTTCTTT.

The chain employs TRBV29-1 and TRBJ1-1, with a weak D call TRBD1 (5 bases). Deletions cut 4 bases from V and 6 bases from J, with 18 bases between. CDR3 length equals 14 residues. Germline V CDR1 and CDR2: SQVTM, ANQGSEA. CDR3 amino acids: CSVGRLTGESEAFF. In DNA form, the CDR3 reads TGCAGCGTTGGGCGCCTCACGGGGGAGTCTGAAGCTTTCTTT.

DNA for the CDR3: TGTGCCAGCAGCTTTCAGGGGGGACATCAGCCCCAGCATTTT. Translating gives CASSFQGGHQPQHF. The V and J genes are TRBV5-4 and TRBJ1-5; TRBD1 matches at 7 bases. The germline V gene has CDR1 SGHNT and CDR2 YYREEE (reference sequence). This CDR3 contains 14 residues. The V segment lost 2 bases and the J segment 5 bases; nucleotides outside the gene matches: 4.

The CDR3 DNA follows: TGTGCCAGCAGCACCGGGACAGGGGCCCAGCCCCAGCATTTT. This encodes CASSTGTGAQPQHF. The rearrangement joins TRBV5-6 to TRBJ1-5; TRBD1 aligns across 10 bases. CDR1 and CDR2 from the germline V gene are SGHDT and YYEEEE. V shed 4 bases, J shed 7 bases, and the junction held 5 bases outside the gene matches. The CDR3 totals 14 residues. The variable domain in full, with the rest retrieved from reference TRBV5-6 and TRBJ1-5, is DAGVTQSPTHLIKTRGQQVTLRCSPKSGHDTVSWYQQALGQGPQFIFQYYEEEERQRGNFPDRFSGHQFPNYSSELNVNALLLGDSALYLCASSTGTGAQPQHFGDGTRLSIL.

The chain recombines TRBV9 with TRBJ2-1, with a tentative D call TRBD2 (6 bases). From germline, CDR1 is SGDLS and CDR2 YYNGEE. Trimming removed 8 bases from V and 0 bases from J, with 15 bases in between. This CDR3 contains 15 residues. In DNA, the CDR3 is TGTGCCAGTTCGGAGGCGGGACCCTCCTACAATGAGCAGTTCTTC. It yields the protein CASSEAGPSYNEQFF.